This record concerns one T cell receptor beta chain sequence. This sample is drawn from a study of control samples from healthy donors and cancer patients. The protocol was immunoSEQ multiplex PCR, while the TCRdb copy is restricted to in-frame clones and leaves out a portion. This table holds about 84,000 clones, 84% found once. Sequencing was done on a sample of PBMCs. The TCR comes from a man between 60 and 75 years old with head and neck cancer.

The CDR3 sequence is CASSSGTSANGDTQYF. The CDR3 nucleotides read TGTGCCAGCAGCTCGGGGACTAGCGCCAACGGAGATACGCAGTATTTT. This rearrangement joins TRBV11-3 to TRBJ2-3, with TRBD2 identical over 10 bases. Germline CDR1 is SGHNT and CDR2 is YENEEA. V was pared by 4 bases and J by 5 bases, with 9 bases of the junction left unmatched. The CDR3 totals 16 residues.